This paragraph covers one T cell receptor beta chain sequence. Its antigen remains unidentified. The CDR3 runs 14 residues. From germline, CDR1 is SGHAT and CDR2 FQNNGV. The V end lost 5 bases, the J end lost 1 base, and 9 bases lay between the germline ends. This specimen belongs to a study of T cell repertoires in cytomegalovirus infection. As for the study in general: CMV infection together with matching HLA type was indicated by public TCR beta signatures. Study results and limitations: The study identified carriers of CMV plus the relevant HLA from cumulative public TCR beta family frequency. Predominance within the ex vivo response was attributable to HLA-C-restricted CMV-specific TCR beta clonotypes.

Using its own MiXCR run on the reads, TCRdb lists one record per CDR3 protein. The data hold approximately 600,000 distinct CDR3 sequences, with roughly 43% observed a single time. The receptor's source is a human donor in good health (CMV status not recorded). Some clones in this sample may be carry-over from other donors' samples. Sequencing was performed on cultured PBMCs, taken from culture after CMV antigen stimulation. The V and J genes are TRBV11-2 and TRBJ1-3; the D is unclear. The CDR3 DNA follows: TGTGCCAGCAGCGTTGTAGGGTCTGGAAACACCATATATTTT. Translated: CASSVVGSGNTIYF.